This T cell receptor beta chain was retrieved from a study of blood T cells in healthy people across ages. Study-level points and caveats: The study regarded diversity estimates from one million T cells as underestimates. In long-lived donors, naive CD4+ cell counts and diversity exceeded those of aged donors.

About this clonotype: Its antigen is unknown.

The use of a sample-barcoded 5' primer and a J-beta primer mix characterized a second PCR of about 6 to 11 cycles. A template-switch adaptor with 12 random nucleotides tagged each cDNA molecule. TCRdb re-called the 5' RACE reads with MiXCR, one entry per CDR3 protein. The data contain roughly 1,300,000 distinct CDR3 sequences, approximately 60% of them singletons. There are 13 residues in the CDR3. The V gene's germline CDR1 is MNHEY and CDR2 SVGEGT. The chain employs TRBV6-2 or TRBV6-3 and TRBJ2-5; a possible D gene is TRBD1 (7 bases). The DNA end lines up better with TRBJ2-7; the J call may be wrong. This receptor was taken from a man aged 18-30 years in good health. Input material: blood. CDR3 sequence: CASQTGRNDEQYF. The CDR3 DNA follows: TGTGCCAGCCAGACAGGGAGGAACGACGAGCAGTACTTC.